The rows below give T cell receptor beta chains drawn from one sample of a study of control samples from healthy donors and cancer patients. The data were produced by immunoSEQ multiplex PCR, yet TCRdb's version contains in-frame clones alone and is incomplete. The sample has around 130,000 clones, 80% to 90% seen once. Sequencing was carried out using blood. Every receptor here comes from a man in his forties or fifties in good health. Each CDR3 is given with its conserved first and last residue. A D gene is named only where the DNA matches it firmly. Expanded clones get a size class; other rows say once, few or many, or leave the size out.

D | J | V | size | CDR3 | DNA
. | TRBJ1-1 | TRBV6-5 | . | CASRQGRYDGTEAFF | TGTGCCAGCAGACAGGGACGGTACGATGGCACTGAAGCTTTCTTT
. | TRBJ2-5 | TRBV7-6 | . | CASSTVPGRETQYF | TGTGCCAGCAGCACCGTCCCCGGACGGGAGACCCAGTACTTC
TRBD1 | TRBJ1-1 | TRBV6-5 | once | CASTNDRGRNTEAFF | TGTGCCAGCACTAACGACAGGGGCCGGAACACTGAAGCTTTCTTT
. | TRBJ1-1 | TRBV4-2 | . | CASSQDLPPTGKGAFF | TGTGCCAGCAGCCAAGATCTCCCCCCCACAGGGAAAGGAGCTTTCTTT
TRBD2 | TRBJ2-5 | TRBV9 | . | CASSPSGGDSQETQYF | TGTGCCAGCAGCCCTAGCGGGGGCGATTCCCAAGAGACCCAGTACTTC
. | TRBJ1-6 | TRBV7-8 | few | CASSPQRGWDSPLHF | TGTGCCAGCAGCCCGCAGCGAGGTTGGGATTCACCCCTCCACTTT
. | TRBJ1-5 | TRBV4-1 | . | CASSERLSSNQPQHF | TGCGCCAGCAGCGAACGACTCAGTAGCAATCAGCCCCAGCATTTT
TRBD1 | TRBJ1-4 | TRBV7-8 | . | CASSGAGGVEKLFF | TGTGCCAGCAGCGGGGCAGGGGGAGTTGAAAAACTGTTTTTT
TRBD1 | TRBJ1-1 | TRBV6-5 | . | CASSFRQGETEAFF | TGTGCCAGCAGTTTCAGACAGGGAGAAACTGAAGCTTTCTTT
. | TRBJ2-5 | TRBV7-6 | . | CASSATHQKTQYF | TGTGCCAGCAGCGCGACTCACCAGAAGACCCAGTACTTC
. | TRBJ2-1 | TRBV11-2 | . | CASSPRTRYNEQFF | TGTGCCAGCAGCCCTCGGACACGATACAATGAGCAGTTCTTC
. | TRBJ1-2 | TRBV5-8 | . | CASGDRLYGYTF | TGTGCCAGCGGCGACAGGCTTTATGGCTACACCTTC
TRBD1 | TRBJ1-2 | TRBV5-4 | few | CASSAPTGDRGYTF | TGTGCCAGCAGCGCGCCCACAGGGGATCGGGGCTACACCTTC
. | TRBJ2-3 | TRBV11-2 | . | CASSFGEGGSFFTDTQYF | TGTGCCAGCAGCTTCGGTGAGGGGGGGTCCTTTTTCACAGATACGCAGTATTTT
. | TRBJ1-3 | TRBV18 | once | CASSSTDGSSGNTIYF | TGTGCCAGCTCATCCACGGACGGTAGCTCTGGAAACACCATATATTTT
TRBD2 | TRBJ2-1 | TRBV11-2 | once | CASSFGTSGGKQFF | TGTGCCAGCAGCTTCGGGACTAGCGGGGGGAAGCAGTTCTTC
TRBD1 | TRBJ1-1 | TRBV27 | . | CASSRTGGVEAFF | TGTGCCAGCAGTCGGACAGGGGGAGTTGAAGCTTTCTTT
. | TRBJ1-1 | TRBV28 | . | CASSSQGTRSGKYGEAFF | TGTGCCAGCAGTTCCCAAGGGACACGGTCGGGGAAGTACGGTGAAGCTTTCTTT
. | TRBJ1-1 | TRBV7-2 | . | CASSLDGEYIMNTEAFF | TGTGCCAGCAGCTTAGACGGGGAATACATCATGAACACTGAAGCTTTCTTT
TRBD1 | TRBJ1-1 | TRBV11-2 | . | CASSLWTGVQGNTEAFF | TGTGCCAGCAGCTTATGGACAGGGGTCCAGGGGAACACTGAAGCTTTCTTT
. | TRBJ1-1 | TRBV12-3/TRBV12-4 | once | CASSSRGRTEAFF | TGTGCCAGCAGTTCCCGGGGCCGGACTGAAGCTTTCTTT
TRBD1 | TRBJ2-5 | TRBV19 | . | CASSSPDRQETQYF | TGTGCCAGTAGTTCCCCGGACAGGCAAGAGACCCAGTACTTC